The 27 T cell receptor beta chains reported below all come from one sample, sequenced in a study of shared clonotypes between healthy human individuals. Using immunoSEQ multiplex PCR, the repertoire was profiled, and TCRdb retains in-frame clones only, with some absent. The sample shows 1.5 million to 2.5 million clones, about 95% of them seen only once. As defined, naive CD8 cells were CD45RO-negative and positively selected for CCR7, with terminally differentiated effector memory CD45RA+ cells excluded. The sample taken for sequencing was naive CD8+ T cells sorted from blood. These receptors were collected from a man younger than 30 in good health.

V gene TRBV5-1 combines with J gene TRBJ2-7; D is undetermined. The CDR3 is made up of 13 amino acids. Germline V gene sequence: CDR1 SGHRS, CDR2 YFSETQ. V was pared by 4 bases and J by 3 bases, with 11 bases between. The DNA of the CDR3 is TGCGCCAGCAGCCCGGATCTCTACTACGAGCAGTACTTC. Translated: CASSPDLYYEQYF.

The V call is TRBV27, the J call TRBJ2-5, with a tentative D call TRBD1 (5 bases). Germline CDR1 MNHEY, CDR2 SMNVEV (reference sequence). V lost 2 bases and J lost 7, with 17 bases in between. The CDR3 has 15 amino acids. The CDR3: CASSLGAQGTSTQYF. For the CDR3, the DNA is TGTGCCAGCAGTTTAGGCGCCCAGGGAACCTCGACCCAGTACTTC.

CDR3 protein: CASSTGTGNTEAFF. The CDR3 region has the DNA TGTGCCAGCAGCACCGGGACAGGAAACACTGAAGCTTTCTTT. V usage is TRBV9 and J usage is TRBJ1-1, with 8 nucleotides matching TRBD1. This CDR3 contains 14 residues. V lost 4 bases to trimming and J lost 2 bases; unmatched junction nucleotides: 4. Germline assignment: CDR1 SGDLS and CDR2 YYNGEE.

The chain joins TRBV14 to TRBJ1-2, with TRBD1 matching over 10 bases. Trimming took 7 bases from V and 4 from J; bases not matched to a gene: 6. CDR3 length: 14 residues. Looked up from germline, CDR1 is SGHDN and CDR2 is FVKESK. In nucleotides, the CDR3 is TGTGCCAGCACCCCGGGACAGGGGCTCTATGGCTACACCTTC. Its protein product is CASTPGQGLYGYTF.

The chain has TRBV2 and TRBJ1-2, with a tentative D call TRBD1 (6 bases). There are 15 residues in the CDR3. Trimming shortened V by 7 bases and J by 8 bases, and 23 bases separated the two germline ends. CDR1 is SNHLY, CDR2 FYNNEI, per germline. The CDR3 region is CASTEGGAPILGYTF. CDR3 nucleotide sequence: TGTGCCAGCACCGAGGGGGGGGCTCCCATCCTCGGCTACACCTTC.

The chain carries TRBV13 and TRBJ2-5; the match to TRBD1 covers 7 bases. Trimming at V came to 0 bases and at J to 4 bases, leaving 8 bases not matched to a gene. This CDR3 is 16 amino acids long. The V gene's germline CDR1 is PRHDT and CDR2 FYEKMQ (reference sequence). The CDR3 loop reads CASSLGGGERGETQYF. CDR3 bases: TGTGCCAGCAGCTTAGGAGGGGGCGAAAGGGGAGAGACCCAGTACTTC.

V gene TRBV7-4 combines with J gene TRBJ2-1; D is ambiguous. The germline V gene encodes CDR1 SGHVT and CDR2 SQSDAQ. This CDR3 is 17 amino acids long. Trimming removed 2 bases at V and 0 bases at J, with 14 bases between. CDR3 sequence reads: CASSLTKVLVSYNEQFF. DNA of the CDR3: TGTGCCAGCAGCTTAACGAAGGTCCTTGTCTCCTACAATGAGCAGTTCTTC.

This chain uses TRBV23-1 with TRBJ1-4, with D tentatively TRBD1 (5 bases). TRBV23-1 is an ORF, and what it does is uncertain. Trimming stripped 0 bases from V and 12 bases from J, with 23 bases between. The length of the CDR3 is 17 residues. The DNA for the CDR3 is TGCGCCAGCAGTCAATCATGGCAGGGCTTTCTAATGGGGGAACTGTTTTTT. It translates to CASSQSWQGFLMGELFF.

The chain uses TRBV7-9 and TRBJ1-1; D not resolved. Germline V gene sequence: CDR1 SEHNR, CDR2 FQNEAQ (reference sequence). This CDR3 has 15 amino acids. The ends were cut back, 4 bases at V and 11 bases at J, with 23 bases in the middle. The CDR3 coding sequence is TGTGCCAGCAGCTCCCCCCTCGAAACAGCCCTGGGGGCTTTCTTT. Translating it yields CASSSPLETALGAFF.

The chain uses TRBV9 and TRBJ2-1; D is perhaps TRBD1 or TRBD2 (5 bases each). Germline V gene lookup returns CDR1 SGDLS and CDR2 YYNGEE. The CDR3 covers 15 residues. V was clipped by 3 bases and J by 1 base, with 11 bases between them. DNA of the CDR3: TGTGCCAGCAGCGAAGGGACCGTTTCCTACAATGAGCAGTTCTTC. Its protein is CASSEGTVSYNEQFF.

This chain links TRBV29-1 with TRBJ1-2, with 12 bases lining up with TRBD1. Germline CDR1 is SQVTM and CDR2 is ANQGSEA. The V segment lost 6 bases and the J segment 8 bases; nucleotides outside the gene matches: 10. There are 14 residues in the CDR3. Here the CDR3 DNA reads TGCAGCGTGATGGGGACAGGGGGCGATCTAGGCTACACCTTC. Protein sequence: CSVMGTGGDLGYTF.

The chain combines TRBV4-2 with TRBJ1-1; D uncertain. Trimming left V 1 base short and J 2 bases short, with 14 bases between. Germline V gene lookup returns CDR1 LGHNA and CDR2 YNFKEQ. The CDR3 spans 16 residues. CDR3 DNA: TGTGCCAGCAGCCAAGCCATCAGGTTGACTAACACTGAAGCTTTCTTT. Its translation is CASSQAIRLTNTEAFF.

A word on this clone: An end of the junction does not agree with germline; a read error may underlie this. The genes are TRBV7-7 and TRBJ2-1, with a possible D match to TRBD2 (6 bases). Germline CDR1 and CDR2: SSHAT and FNYEAQ (reference sequence). There are 17 residues in the CDR3. The CDR3 DNA follows: TGTGCTAGCAGCGAAGGCCCGGGGGTCGAGTCCCTCAATGAGCAGTTCTTC. It yields the protein CASSEGPGVESLNEQFF.

Concerning this clone itself: The limits of the CDR3 on the DNA are not certain, so only TCRdb's listed CDR3 is given. V and J are TRBV19 and TRBJ2-7; the D call of TRBD1 is as the table states it, not checked on the DNA. Ends included, the CDR3 has 17 residues. Germline V gene data show CDR1 as LNHDA and CDR2 as SQIVND (reference sequence). CDR3 protein: CASTSDRGLSLFYEQYF.

This clone was recorded only once. The rearrangement joins TRBV6-1 to TRBJ2-5, with a weak D call TRBD2 (7 bases). Trimming stripped 7 bases from V and 6 bases from J, with 18 bases between. This CDR3 has 14 amino acids. Germline-derived CDR1 and CDR2 are MNHNS and SASEGT. The CDR3 sequence is CASTALGGGKTQYF. DNA for the CDR3: TGTGCCAGCACCGCCTTGGGAGGGGGAAAGACCCAGTACTTC.

On this clone: Its ends do not fully match the called genes, so a read error is possible. The chain recombines TRBV2 with TRBJ1-2, with 10 bases identical to TRBD1. Germline-derived CDR1 and CDR2 are SNHLY and FYNNEI. CDR3 length equals 16 residues. CDR3 sequence (DNA): TGTGCCAGCAGTGGAATAACTACGGGACAGGGGCGTATATGGTGTTTC. This codes for CASSGITTGQGRIWCF.

The chain links TRBV6-5 to TRBJ1-4; perhaps TRBD1 as D (6 bases). The CDR3 length is 15 residues. Germline V CDR1 and CDR2: MNHEY, SVGAGI. The V end lost 2 bases, the J end lost 7 bases, and 14 bases lay between the germline ends. This CDR3 reads CASSYDARGGEKLFF. The CDR3 DNA reads TGTGCCAGCAGTTACGATGCGAGAGGGGGTGAAAAACTGTTTTTT.

This chain uses TRBV4-3 with TRBJ2-6, with D unresolved. The CDR3 totals 17 residues. V lost 5 bases to trimming and J lost 0 bases, with 14 bases between them. Per germline, CDR1 LGHNA and CDR2 YSLEER. The CDR3 DNA sequence: TGCGCCAGCAGCTTCCTTTTACTTGGCTCTGGGGCCAACGTCCTGACTTTC. It is translated as CASSFLLLGSGANVLTF.

The genes are TRBV4-2 and TRBJ2-1; 10 nucleotides align to TRBD1. This CDR3 is built from 17 residues. Losses at the gene ends were 0 bases for V and 7 bases for J; bases not matched to a gene: 9. The germline gives CDR1 LGHNA, CDR2 YNFKEQ. CDR3 sequence: CASSQEAAGQGLNEQFF. The CDR3 DNA reads TGTGCCAGCAGCCAAGAGGCGGCGGGACAGGGGTTGAATGAGCAGTTCTTC.

J is TRBJ2-5 and V is TRBV7-9; D may correspond to TRBD1 or TRBD2 (5 bases each). The CDR3 spans 17 residues. The germline V and J ends were trimmed by 5 bases and 5 bases, with 24 bases remaining between them. Germline V gives CDR1 SEHNR, CDR2 FQNEAQ (reference sequence). CDR3 sequence reads: CASSESSGPLNVETQYF. DNA for the CDR3: TGTGCCAGCAGCGAAAGTTCGGGACCACTAAACGTTGAGACCCAGTACTTC.

The sample holds a few counts of this clone. The chain recombines TRBV29-1 with TRBJ1-2, with D uncertain. This CDR3 spans 8 amino acids. Per germline, CDR1 SQVTM and CDR2 ANQGSEA. Between the trimmed V and J ends, which lost 5 bases and 7 bases, there was a span of 2 bases. In DNA form, the CDR3 reads TGCAGCGTTCCTGGCTACACCTTC. This sequence encodes CSVPGYTF.

The chain couples TRBV9 to TRBJ2-2, with 14 bases aligning to TRBD2. Unmatched junction bases numbered 9, after V lost 1 base and J lost 1 base. The CDR3 extends over 20 amino acids. CDR1 SGDLS and CDR2 YYNGEE come from the germline V gene. This CDR3 is CASSVRRTSGRTQNTGELFF. Written as DNA, the CDR3 is TGTGCCAGCAGCGTACGTCGGACTAGCGGGAGGACCCAGAACACCGGGGAGCTGTTTTTT. Variable domain in full (rest from reference TRBV9 and TRBJ2-2): DSGVTQTPKHLITATGQRVTLRCSPRSGDLSVYWYQQSLDQGLQFLIQYYNGEERAKGNILERFSAQQFPDLHSELNLSSLELGDSALYFCASSVRRTSGRTQNTGELFFGEGSRLTVL.

The chain couples TRBV2 to TRBJ1-5, with TRBD1 as a possible D gene (5 bases). Germline loops: CDR1 SNHLY, CDR2 FYNNEI. V lost 1 base, J lost 2 bases, and 9 bases lay in between. CDR3 size: 15 residues. The DNA for the CDR3 is TGTGCCAGCAGTGAAGGGGGGATGGGCAATCAGCCCCAGCATTTT. Translating gives CASSEGGMGNQPQHF.

The chain employs TRBV27 and TRBJ2-7, with D maybe TRBD2 (5 bases). The V end was cut by 5 bases, the J end by 0 bases, with 11 bases between. The germline CDR1 and CDR2 sequences are MNHEY and SMNVEV (reference sequence). The CDR3 is 14 amino acids. The chain's CDR3 is CASSPGRGSYEQYF. CDR3 sequence (DNA): TGTGCCAGCAGTCCCGGACGGGGCTCCTACGAGCAGTACTTC.

This clone was picked up one time. The chain combines TRBV28 with TRBJ2-7; 7 nucleotides agree with TRBD2. This CDR3 is 13 amino acids long. V shed 8 bases and J 6 bases; nucleotides not matched to a gene: 10. CDR1 and CDR2 from the germline V gene are MDHEN and SYDVKM. CDR3 sequence: CASWGGGVGEQYF. The CDR3, as DNA: TGTGCCAGCTGGGGGGGAGGGGTCGGCGAGCAGTACTTC.

The chain has TRBV6-5 and TRBJ2-1; 10 bases are shared with TRBD2. V lost 6 bases, J lost 6 bases, and 8 bases stayed unmatched. Germline V gene lookup returns CDR1 MNHEY and CDR2 SVGAGI. The CDR3 is 15 amino acids. The CDR3 bases are TGTGCCAGCAGGGCTAGCGGGAGTTCGAGCAATGAGCAGTTCTTC. It translates to CASRASGSSSNEQFF.

The chain joins TRBV15 to TRBJ2-3; 12 bases are shared with TRBD2. Per germline, CDR1 LNHNV and CDR2 YYDKDF (reference sequence). The CDR3 is made up of 19 amino acids. The V gene end was trimmed by 3 bases and the J gene end by 3 bases; junction bases not matched to a gene: 13. CDR3 sequence: CATSSQTSGSEVSTDTQYF. CDR3 DNA sequence: TGTGCCACCAGCAGCCAGACTAGCGGGAGTGAGGTATCGACAGATACGCAGTATTTT.